A selection of T cell receptor beta chains follows, all from one sample in a study of T cells in Graves' hyperthyroidism and ophthalmopathy. TCRdb passed the multiplex PCR reads through MiXCR, listing each CDR3 protein once. The table records about 200,000 distinct CDR3 sequences, about 18% of them present only once. Sequencing was performed on blood. The receptors shown here come from a man in his forties or fifties with Graves' hyperthyroidism. The CDR3 runs from the conserved cysteine through the conserved F or W. A D gene is named only where the DNA matches it firmly. Size is stated for part of the rows, as once, few or many counts, or as a class when the clone is expanded.

TRBV3-1	-	TRBJ1-1	-	CASSQAPYGANTEAFF	TGTGCCAGCAGCCAAGCTCCATACGGGGCGAACACTGAAGCTTTCTTT
TRBV27	-	TRBJ1-6	TRBD1	CASQRTGEGSPLHF	TGTGCCAGCCAACGGACAGGGGAAGGTTCACCCCTCCACTTT
TRBV7-2	-	TRBJ2-1	-	CASSNYRDDEQFF	TGTGCCAGCAGCAACTATCGTGATGATGAGCAGTTCTTC
TRBV6-5	many	TRBJ1-1	-	CASSYSWSDTEAFF	TGTGCCAGCAGTTACTCGTGGAGTGACACTGAAGCTTTCTTT
TRBV27	many	TRBJ1-2	-	CASSLKGTYGYTF	TGTGCCAGCAGTTTAAAGGGCACCTATGGCTACACCTTC
TRBV7-9	few	TRBJ2-7	-	CASSFIVRKPGQASSYEQYF	TGTGCCAGCAGCTTCATAGTAAGAAAACCGGGGCAGGCCAGCTCCTACGAGCAGTACTTC
TRBV18	many	TRBJ1-6	-	CASSPGTENSPLHF	TGTGCCAGCTCCCCCGGGACGGAAAATTCACCCCTCCACTTT
TRBV12-3/TRBV12-4	-	TRBJ2-3	-	CASSRVGTDTQYF	TGTGCCAGCAGTAGGGTCGGCACAGATACGCAGTATTTT
TRBV30	many	TRBJ1-1	-	CAWRVTEAFF	TGTGCCTGGAGGGTCACTGAAGCTTTCTTT
TRBV12-3/TRBV12-4	many	TRBJ2-5	-	CASQRALIEEGTQYF	TGTGCCAGCCAACGTGCGCTGATTGAAGAGGGGACCCAGTACTTC
TRBV11-1	many	TRBJ2-6	-	CASSQQDSGANVLTF	TGTGCCAGCAGCCAACAAGACTCTGGGGCCAACGTCCTGACTTTC
TRBV7-3	many	TRBJ1-1	-	CASSLDPGPTTEAFF	TGTGCCAGCAGCTTGGATCCTGGGCCAACCACTGAAGCTTTCTTT
TRBV7-6	many	TRBJ2-1	-	CASSLEGGGVDYDEQFF	TGTGCCAGCAGCTTAGAAGGTGGGGGAGTCGACTATGATGAGCAGTTCTTC
TRBV6-1	many	TRBJ1-1	-	CASSDGQGLGTEAFF	TGTGCCAGCAGTGATGGGCAAGGGCTTGGCACTGAAGCTTTCTTT
TRBV2	few	TRBJ2-1	TRBD1	CASSETGVEQFF	TGTGCCAGCAGCGAGACAGGGGTCGAGCAGTTCTTC
TRBV10-3	few	TRBJ2-7	-	CAISVLSSDEQYF	TGTGCCATCAGTGTGCTTTCGTCGGACGAGCAGTACTTC
TRBV5-1	many	TRBJ1-1	TRBD1	CASSPKTRQGLSEAFF	TGCGCCAGCAGCCCCAAGACCCGACAGGGCTTGTCTGAAGCTTTCTTT
TRBV29-1	many	TRBJ1-2	-	CSFSTGLNYGYTF	TGCAGCTTCTCTACCGGGCTAAACTATGGCTACACCTTC
TRBV29-1	many	TRBJ2-3	-	CSVRTSTDTQYF	TGCAGCGTTCGGACTAGCACAGATACGCAGTATTTT
TRBV10-3	many	TRBJ2-5	TRBD1	CAITSGTGIETQYF	TGTGCCATCACCTCCGGGACAGGGATTGAGACCCAGTACTTC
TRBV28	many	TRBJ2-1	TRBD1	CASRRTGVGNEQFF	TGTGCCAGCAGAAGGACAGGGGTGGGGAATGAGCAGTTCTTC
TRBV24-1	many	TRBJ1-1	-	CATSDTGEFTEAFF	TGTGCCACCAGTGATACTGGGGAATTCACTGAAGCTTTCTTT
TRBV5-1	many	TRBJ2-7	TRBD1	CASSLPDRAREQYF	TGCGCCAGCAGCTTGCCAGACAGGGCTCGGGAGCAGTACTTC
TRBV20-1	-	TRBJ2-3	-	CSVRAGRFTDTQYF	TGCAGTGTGAGGGCAGGGCGCTTCACAGATACGCAGTATTTT
TRBV20-1	many	TRBJ1-5	-	CSAVGTLIKPQHF	TGCAGTGCCGTGGGGACGTTGATCAAGCCCCAGCATTTT
TRBV6-2/TRBV6-3	few	TRBJ1-5	TRBD1	CASSRSGTGAFNQPQHF	TGTGCCAGCAGCCGTTCCGGGACAGGGGCCTTCAATCAGCCCCAGCATTTT
TRBV28	few	TRBJ1-6	TRBD1	CASSPPGQLNSPLHF	TGTGCCAGCAGTCCTCCGGGACAGCTAAATTCACCCCTCCACTTT
TRBV6-1	many	TRBJ2-7	-	CASSEARQTLYEQYF	TGTGCCAGCAGTGAAGCGAGGCAGACACTCTACGAGCAGTACTTC
TRBV29-1	many	TRBJ1-1	TRBD1	CSTRQGNTEAFF	TGCAGCACTAGACAGGGGAACACTGAAGCTTTCTTT
TRBV3-1	-	TRBJ2-3	TRBD2	CASSKRGSDTRYF	TGTGCCAGCAGCAAGCGGGGATCAGATACGCGGTATTTT
TRBV19	many	TRBJ2-7	TRBD2	CASSIKAGGIYEQYF	TGTGCCAGTAGTATAAAAGCGGGGGGGATCTACGAGCAGTACTTC
TRBV16	-	TRBJ2-7	-	CASSQKSVFYEQYF	TGTGCCAGCAGCCAAAAAAGTGTATTCTACGAGCAGTACTTC
TRBV7-2	-	TRBJ2-3	-	CASSSYRSDTQYF	TGTGCCAGCAGCTCCTACAGGTCGGATACGCAGTATTTT
TRBV27	many	TRBJ2-7	TRBD2	CASRRAGTSTYEQYF	TGTGCCAGCAGGAGGGCCGGGACTAGCACTTACGAGCAGTACTTC
TRBV20-1	many	TRBJ2-1	-	CSAREEWRDEQFF	TGCAGTGCTAGAGAGGAGTGGAGGGATGAGCAGTTCTTC
TRBV12-3/TRBV12-4	many	TRBJ2-7	-	CASTGGSGFSYEQYF	TGTGCCAGCACCGGAGGATCAGGGTTTTCCTACGAGCAGTACTTC
TRBV20-1	few	TRBJ2-5	-	CSARGPGGETQYF	TGCAGTGCTAGAGGCCCCGGGGGAGAGACCCAGTACTTC